The 15 T cell receptor beta chains below come from one sample, sequenced in a study of blood T cell repertoires in COVID-19. Sequenced by immunoSEQ multiplex PCR; TCRdb stores in-frame clones only, minus some. The table records roughly 100,000 clones, roughly 79% of them present only once. Sequenced input: peripheral blood. Source of these receptors: a woman between 65 and 79 years old with acute or convalescent COVID-19.

The chain employs TRBV28 and TRBJ2-7, with 7 bases matching TRBD1. The CDR3 has 16 residues. V shed 7 bases and J 5 bases; nucleotides not matched to a gene: 17. Germline V gene lookup returns CDR1 MDHEN and CDR2 SYDVKM. The CDR3 bases are TGTGCCAGCACCAGTCAACCTCGACAGGGTGGGGACGAGCAGTACTTC. Translation: CASTSQPRQGGDEQYF.

CDR3 sequence: CASGFSRFSSNEQFF. CDR3 nucleotides: TGCGCCTCCGGATTTAGCCGATTTTCTTCCAATGAGCAGTTCTTC. The chain employs TRBV4-3 and TRBJ2-1; unclear D gene. Germline CDR1 is LGHNA and CDR2 is YSLEER. The CDR3 covers 15 residues. With 11 bases removed from V and 6 bases from J, the gap between germline ends came to 23 bases.

This clone was seen just once. V gene TRBV9 combines with J gene TRBJ2-1, with a weak D call TRBD2 (5 bases). The germline V gene encodes CDR1 SGDLS and CDR2 YYNGEE. This CDR3 has 16 residues. Trimming took off 0 bases at V and 7 bases at J, with 17 bases between the two ends. The DNA for the CDR3 is TGTGCCAGCAGCGTAGGAGGCCCCCGGGGAGAAAATGAGCAGTTCTTC. Protein: CASSVGGPRGENEQFF.

The chain joins TRBV27 to TRBJ2-1; 7 nucleotides agree with TRBD2. This CDR3 region has 17 residues. J gave up 7 bases and V 0 bases, and 12 bases lay outside the gene matches. Per the germline V gene, CDR1 is MNHEY and CDR2 is SMNVEV (reference sequence). CDR3 amino acids: CASSLSYSGLPENEQFF. The CDR3, as DNA: TGTGCCAGCAGTTTATCGTATTCGGGACTACCGGAGAATGAGCAGTTCTTC.

The V and J genes are TRBV5-1 and TRBJ1-2; D is unclear. V gave up 0 bases and J gave up 1 base, with 7 bases separating them. The CDR3 is made up of 14 amino acids. CDR1 is SGHRS and CDR2 is YFSETQ in the germline V gene. For the CDR3, the DNA is TGCGCCAGCAGCTTGGCCTACAGTAACTATGGCTACACCTTC. As protein: CASSLAYSNYGYTF.

J is TRBJ2-7 and V is TRBV5-4, with TRBD2 matching over 11 bases. V dropped 4 bases and J dropped 2; count of bases not matched to a gene: 11. This CDR3 is built from 17 residues. Germline values: CDR1 SGHNT, CDR2 YYREEE (reference sequence). The CDR3 nucleotides read TGTGCCAGCAGCCACCCGACTAGCGGGATAAATACCTACGAGCAGTACTTC. Amino acids: CASSHPTSGINTYEQYF. Full variable domain (missing parts from reference TRBV5-4 and TRBJ2-7): ETGVTQSPTHLIKTRGQQVTLRCSSQSGHNTVSWYQQALGQGPQFIFQYYREEENGRGNFPPRFSGLQFPNYSSELNVNALELDDSALYLCASSHPTSGINTYEQYFGPGTRLTVT.

This chain joins TRBV7-9 and TRBJ2-3; D gene unclear. Germline-derived CDR1 and CDR2 are SEHNR and FQNEAQ (reference sequence). The CDR3 loop spans 15 amino acids. V was trimmed by 6 bases and J by 0 bases, leaving 13 bases between them. CDR3 nucleotides: TGTGCCAGCAGGGGTTCGCGGCACAGCACAGATACGCAGTATTTT. This encodes CASRGSRHSTDTQYF.

The gene calls are TRBV28 and TRBJ2-7; TRBD1 aligns across 7 bases. V lost 5 bases, J lost 5 bases, and 6 bases stayed unmatched. The length of the CDR3 is 13 residues. CDR1 and CDR2 from the germline V gene are MDHEN and SYDVKM. CDR3 amino acids: CASSETGRDEQYF. The DNA of the CDR3 is TGTGCCAGCAGTGAGACAGGGAGAGACGAGCAGTACTTC. The full variable domain, its missing parts supplied by reference TRBV28 and TRBJ2-7, is DVKVTQSSRYLVKRTGEKVFLECVQDMDHENMFWYRQDPGLGLRLIYFSYDVKMKEKGDIPEGYSVSREKKERFSLILESASTNQTSMYLCASSETGRDEQYFGPGTRLTVT.

This clone has only one observation. This chain links TRBV19 with TRBJ1-2; weak D call: TRBD1 (5 bases). The V end lost 4 bases, the J end lost 8 bases, and 17 bases lay between the germline ends. The CDR3 contains 14 residues. Per germline, CDR1 LNHDA and CDR2 SQIVND (reference sequence). The CDR3 bases are TGTGCCAGTAGTACAGTAACAGGCCAGAAGGGCTACACCTTC. It is translated as CASSTVTGQKGYTF.

The chain links TRBV15 to TRBJ1-5; unclear D gene. The germline gives CDR1 LNHNV, CDR2 YYDKDF (reference sequence). This CDR3 spans 17 amino acids. With 4 bases removed from V and 6 bases from J, the gap between germline ends came to 22 bases. The CDR3 here is CATSIRRPPGFGQPQHF. The CDR3 coding sequence is TGTGCCACCAGCATTAGGCGCCCCCCAGGCTTCGGTCAGCCCCAGCATTTT.

The rearrangement joins TRBV28 to TRBJ2-1; D is unclear. Germline loops: CDR1 MDHEN, CDR2 SYDVKM. There are 11 residues in the CDR3. Trimming took off 2 bases at V and 8 bases at J, with 4 bases between the two ends. CDR3 sequence (DNA): TGTGCCAGCAGTTTAACAGATGAGCAGTTCTTC. Amino acid sequence: CASSLTDEQFF.

J is TRBJ2-3 and V is TRBV28; D possibly corresponds to TRBD2 (6 bases). The CDR3 contains 14 residues. CDR1 and CDR2 from the germline V gene are MDHEN and SYDVKM. The V gene lost 3 bases and the J gene lost 3 bases, with 10 bases spanning the gap. CDR3 sequence (DNA): TGTGCCAGCAGTTTTCGGGAGTATACAGATACGCAGTATTTT. Its protein product is CASSFREYTDTQYF.

V is TRBV7-2 and J is TRBJ1-6; 7 bases match TRBD1. The CDR3 covers 16 residues. Trimming took 5 bases from V and 2 from J; bases not matched to a gene: 6. CDR1 is SGHTA and CDR2 is FQGNSA in the germline V gene. The CDR3 here is CASSPGQSTYNSPLHF. As DNA, the CDR3 is TGTGCCAGCAGCCCGGGACAGTCTACCTATAATTCACCCCTCCACTTT.

The chain links TRBV5-1 to TRBJ1-1, with D uncertain. The CDR3 has 13 residues. The germline V gene has CDR1 SGHRS and CDR2 YFSETQ. Trimming left V 0 bases short and J 3 bases short, with 6 bases between. CDR3 nucleotide sequence: TGCGCCAGCAGCTTGGACGGGGACACTGAAGCTTTCTTT. Its protein is CASSLDGDTEAFF.

CDR3 protein: CASSYRGPGDTQYF. For the CDR3, the DNA is TGTGCCAGCAGTTACAGGGGGCCGGGGGATACGCAGTATTTT. This chain links TRBV6-2 or TRBV6-3 with TRBJ2-3; 7 positions agree with TRBD1. J was trimmed by 6 bases and V by 2 bases; bases with no gene match: 5. The CDR3 consists of 14 residues. CDR1 is MNHEY and CDR2 is SVGEGT in the germline V gene.